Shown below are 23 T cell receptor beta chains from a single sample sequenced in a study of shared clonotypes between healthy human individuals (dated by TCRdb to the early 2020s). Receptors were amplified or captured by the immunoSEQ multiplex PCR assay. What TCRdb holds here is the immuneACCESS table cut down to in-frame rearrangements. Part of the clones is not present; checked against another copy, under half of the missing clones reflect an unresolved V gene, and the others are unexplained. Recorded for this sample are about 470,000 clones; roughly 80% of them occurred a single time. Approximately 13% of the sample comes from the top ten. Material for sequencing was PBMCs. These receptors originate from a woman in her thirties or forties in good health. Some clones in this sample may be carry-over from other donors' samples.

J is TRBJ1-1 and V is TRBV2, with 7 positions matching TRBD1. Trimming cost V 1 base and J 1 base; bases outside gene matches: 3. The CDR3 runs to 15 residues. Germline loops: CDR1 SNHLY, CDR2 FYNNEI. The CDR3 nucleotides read TGTGCCAGCAGTGAAGGACAGGGTGGGAACACTGAAGCTTTCTTT. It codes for CASSEGQGGNTEAFF.

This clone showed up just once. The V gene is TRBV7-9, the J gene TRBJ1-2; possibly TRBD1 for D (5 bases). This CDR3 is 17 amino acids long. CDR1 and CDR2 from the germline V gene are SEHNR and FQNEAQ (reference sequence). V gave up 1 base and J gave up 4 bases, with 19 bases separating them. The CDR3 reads CASSLGPGGAQSYGYTF. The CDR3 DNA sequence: TGTGCCAGCAGCTTAGGTCCGGGCGGGGCACAGAGCTATGGCTACACCTTC.

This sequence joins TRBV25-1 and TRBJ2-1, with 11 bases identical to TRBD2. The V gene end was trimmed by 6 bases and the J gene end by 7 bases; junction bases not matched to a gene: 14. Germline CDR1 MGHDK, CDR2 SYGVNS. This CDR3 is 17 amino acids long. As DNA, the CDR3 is TGTGCCAGCAGCCAAATCCCTAGCGGGAGGTCTGGAAATGAGCAGTTCTTC. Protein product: CASSQIPSGRSGNEQFF.

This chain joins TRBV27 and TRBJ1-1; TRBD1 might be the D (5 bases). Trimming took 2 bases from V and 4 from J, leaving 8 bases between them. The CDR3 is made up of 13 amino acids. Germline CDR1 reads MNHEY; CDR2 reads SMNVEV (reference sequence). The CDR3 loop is CASSLGGSTEAFF. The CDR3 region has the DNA TGTGCCAGCAGTTTAGGGGGGAGCACTGAAGCTTTCTTT.

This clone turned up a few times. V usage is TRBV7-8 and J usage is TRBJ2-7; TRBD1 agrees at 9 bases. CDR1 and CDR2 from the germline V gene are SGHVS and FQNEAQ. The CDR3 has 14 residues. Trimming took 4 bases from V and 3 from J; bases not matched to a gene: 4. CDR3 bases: TGTGCCAGCAGCTCCGGGACAGGGCTCTACGAGCAGTACTTC. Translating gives CASSSGTGLYEQYF.

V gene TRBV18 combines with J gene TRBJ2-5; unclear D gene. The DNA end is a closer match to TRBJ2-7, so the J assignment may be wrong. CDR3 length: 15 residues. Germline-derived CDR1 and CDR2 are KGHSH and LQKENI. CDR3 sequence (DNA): TGTGCCAGCTCACCACCGGGGAAACTCTCCTACGAGCAGTACTTC. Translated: CASSPPGKLSYEQYF.

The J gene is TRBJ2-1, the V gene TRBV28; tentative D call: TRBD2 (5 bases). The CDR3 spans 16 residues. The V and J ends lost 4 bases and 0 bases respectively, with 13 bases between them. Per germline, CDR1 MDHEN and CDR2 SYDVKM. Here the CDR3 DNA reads TGTGCCAGCAGTTCGAGCGGAAGATACTCCTACAATGAGCAGTTCTTC. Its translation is CASSSSGRYSYNEQFF.

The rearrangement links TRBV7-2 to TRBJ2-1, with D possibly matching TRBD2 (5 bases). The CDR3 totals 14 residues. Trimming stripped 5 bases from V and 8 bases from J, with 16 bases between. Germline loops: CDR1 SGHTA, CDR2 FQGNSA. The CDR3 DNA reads TGTGCCAGCAGCCCCGGACCCGGCGGGTATGAGCAGTTCTTC. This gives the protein CASSPGPGGYEQFF. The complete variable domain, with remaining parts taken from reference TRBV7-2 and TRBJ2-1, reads GAGVSQSPSNKVTEKGKDVELRCDPISGHTALYWYRQSLGQGLEFLIYFQGNSAPDKSGLPSDRFSAERTGGSVSTLTIQRTQQEDSAVYLCASSPGPGGYEQFFGPGTRLTVL.

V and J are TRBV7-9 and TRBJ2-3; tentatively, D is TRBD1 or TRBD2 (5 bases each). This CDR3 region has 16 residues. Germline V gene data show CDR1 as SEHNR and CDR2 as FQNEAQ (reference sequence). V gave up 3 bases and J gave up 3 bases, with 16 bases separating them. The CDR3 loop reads CASSFLRGERTDTQYF. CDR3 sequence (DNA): TGTGCCAGCAGCTTTCTACGGGGCGAGAGGACAGATACGCAGTATTTT.

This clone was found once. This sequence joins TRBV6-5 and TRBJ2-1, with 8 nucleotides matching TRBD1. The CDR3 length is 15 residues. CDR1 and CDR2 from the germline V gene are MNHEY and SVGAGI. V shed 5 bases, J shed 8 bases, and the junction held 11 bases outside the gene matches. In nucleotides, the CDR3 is TGTGCCAGCAGTACCGGACAGGGTGGAAAGGATGAGCAGTTCTTC. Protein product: CASSTGQGGKDEQFF.

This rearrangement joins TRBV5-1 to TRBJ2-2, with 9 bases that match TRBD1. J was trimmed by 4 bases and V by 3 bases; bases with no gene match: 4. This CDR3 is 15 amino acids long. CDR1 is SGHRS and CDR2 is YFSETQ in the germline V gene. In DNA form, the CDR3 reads TGCGCCAGCAGCTCGCTGACAGGGGGCACCGGGGAGCTGTTTTTT. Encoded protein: CASSSLTGGTGELFF. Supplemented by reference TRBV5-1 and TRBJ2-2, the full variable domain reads KAGVTQTPRYLIKTRGQQVTLSCSPISGHRSVSWYQQTPGQGLQFLFEYFSETQRNKGNFPGRFSGRQFSNSRSEMNVSTLELGDSALYLCASSSLTGGTGELFFGEGSRLTVL.

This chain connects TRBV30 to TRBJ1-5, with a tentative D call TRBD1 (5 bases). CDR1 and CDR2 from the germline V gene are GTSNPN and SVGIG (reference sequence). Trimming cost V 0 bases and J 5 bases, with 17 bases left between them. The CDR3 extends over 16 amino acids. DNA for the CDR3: TGTGCCTGGAGTGTATGGGGCACCGTGGGCGATCAGCCCCAGCATTTT. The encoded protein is CAWSVWGTVGDQPQHF.

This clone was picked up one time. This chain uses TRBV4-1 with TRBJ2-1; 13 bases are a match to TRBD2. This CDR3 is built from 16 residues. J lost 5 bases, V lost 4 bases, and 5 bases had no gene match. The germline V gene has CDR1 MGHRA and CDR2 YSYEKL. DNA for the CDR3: TGCGCCAGCAGCCCCTGGGGGACTAGCGGGAACAATGAGCAGTTCTTC. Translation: CASSPWGTSGNNEQFF.

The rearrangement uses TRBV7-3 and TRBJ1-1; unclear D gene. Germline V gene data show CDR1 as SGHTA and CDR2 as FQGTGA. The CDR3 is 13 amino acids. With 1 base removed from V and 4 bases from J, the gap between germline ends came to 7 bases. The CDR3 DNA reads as TGTGCCAGCAGCTTAAAGGCGGGCACTGAAGCTTTCTTT. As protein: CASSLKAGTEAFF.

CDR3 bases: TGTGCCAGCAGAAGGCCGGACTTCTCTGGGGCCAACGTCCTGACTTTC. This sequence encodes CASRRPDFSGANVLTF. The J gene is TRBJ2-6, the V gene TRBV2; TRBD2 is a possible D gene (5 bases). V was trimmed by 6 bases and J by 0 bases, leaving 12 bases between them. The CDR3 length is 16 residues. Looked up from germline, CDR1 is SNHLY and CDR2 is FYNNEI. Together with reference TRBV2 and TRBJ2-6, the CDR3 gives the full variable domain: EPEVTQTPSHQVTQMGQEVILRCVPISNHLYFYWYRQILGQKVEFLVSFYNNEISEKSEIFDDQFSVERPDGSNFTLKIRSTKLEDSAMYFCASRRPDFSGANVLTFGAGSRLTVL.

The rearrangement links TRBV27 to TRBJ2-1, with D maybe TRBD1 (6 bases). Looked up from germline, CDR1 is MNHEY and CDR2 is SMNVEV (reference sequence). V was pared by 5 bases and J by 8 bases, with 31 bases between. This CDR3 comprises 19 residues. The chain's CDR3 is CASSPSSPLDSPLSDEQFF. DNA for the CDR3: TGTGCCAGCAGTCCTTCAAGCCCCCTGGACAGTCCTCTCTCGGATGAGCAGTTCTTC.

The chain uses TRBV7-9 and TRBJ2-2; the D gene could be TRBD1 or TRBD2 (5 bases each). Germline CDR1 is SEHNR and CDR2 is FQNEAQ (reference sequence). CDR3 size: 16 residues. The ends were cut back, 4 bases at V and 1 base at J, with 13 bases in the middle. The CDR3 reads CASSSSGAQNTGELFF. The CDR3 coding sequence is TGTGCCAGCAGCTCCTCCGGGGCCCAGAACACCGGGGAGCTGTTTTTT.

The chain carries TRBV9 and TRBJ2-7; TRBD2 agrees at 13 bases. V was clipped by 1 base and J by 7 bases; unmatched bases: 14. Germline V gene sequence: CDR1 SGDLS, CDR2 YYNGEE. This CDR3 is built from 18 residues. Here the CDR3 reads CASSVPQDRLAGGGEQYF. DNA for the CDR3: TGTGCCAGCAGCGTACCCCAAGACCGACTAGCGGGAGGAGGAGAGCAGTACTTC.

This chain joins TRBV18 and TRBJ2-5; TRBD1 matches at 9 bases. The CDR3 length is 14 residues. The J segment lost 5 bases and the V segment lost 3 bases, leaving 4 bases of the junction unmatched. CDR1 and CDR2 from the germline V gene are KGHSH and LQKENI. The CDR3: CASSPVGQGETQYF. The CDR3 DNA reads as TGTGCCAGCTCACCCGTTGGACAGGGGGAGACCCAGTACTTC.

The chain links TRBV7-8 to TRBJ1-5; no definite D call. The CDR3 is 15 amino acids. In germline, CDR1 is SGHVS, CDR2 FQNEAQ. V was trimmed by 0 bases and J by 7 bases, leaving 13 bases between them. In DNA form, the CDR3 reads TGTGCCAGCAGCTTAGCCCCCTGGGAGGGACAGCCCCAGCATTTT. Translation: CASSLAPWEGQPQHF. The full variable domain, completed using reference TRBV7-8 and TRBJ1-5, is GAGVSQSPRYKVAKRGQDVALRCDPISGHVSLFWYQQALGQGPEFLTYFQNEAQLDKSGLPSDRFFAERPEGSVSTLKIQRTQQEDSAVYLCASSLAPWEGQPQHFGDGTRLSIL.

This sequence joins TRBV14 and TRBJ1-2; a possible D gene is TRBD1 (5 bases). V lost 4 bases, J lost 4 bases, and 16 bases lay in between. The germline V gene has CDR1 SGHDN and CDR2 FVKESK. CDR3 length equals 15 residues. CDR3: CASSPDLLGVYGYTF. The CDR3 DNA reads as TGTGCCAGCAGCCCGGATTTGTTGGGGGTCTATGGCTACACCTTC. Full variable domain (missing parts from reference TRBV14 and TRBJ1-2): EAGVTQFPSHSVIEKGQTVTLRCDPISGHDNLYWYRRVMGKEIKFLLHFVKESKQDESGMPNNRFLAERTGGTYSTLKVQPAELEDSGVYFCASSPDLLGVYGYTFGSGTRLTVV.

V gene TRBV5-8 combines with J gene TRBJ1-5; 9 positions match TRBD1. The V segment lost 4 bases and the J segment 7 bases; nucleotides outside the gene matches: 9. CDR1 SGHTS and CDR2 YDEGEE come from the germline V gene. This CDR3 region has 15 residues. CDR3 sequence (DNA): TGTGCCAGCAGCCCCCCCACAGGGGGCGGCCAGCCCCAGCATTTT. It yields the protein CASSPPTGGGQPQHF.

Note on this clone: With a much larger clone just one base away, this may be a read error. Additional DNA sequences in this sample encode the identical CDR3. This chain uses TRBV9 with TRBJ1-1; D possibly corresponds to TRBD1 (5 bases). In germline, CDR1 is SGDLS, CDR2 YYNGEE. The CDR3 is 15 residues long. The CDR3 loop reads CASSPSGDQNTEAFF. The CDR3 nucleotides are TGTGCCAGCAGCCCTAGCGGGGACCAGAACACTGAGGCTTTCTTT.